The source of this T cell receptor (beta chain) is a study of a mutant IDH1 vaccine in newly diagnosed glioma. Whole-study context: The treated population exhibited a male proportion of roughly 62%, a female proportion of about 40%, and a mean age of about 40 years. It was radiotherapy, temozolomide, or both that patients received previously, with most receiving both.

Broader study findings: The occurrence of vaccine-induced immune responses was seen in roughly 93% of patients.

Concerning this clone itself: Its specificity is not known.

The sample's time point: baseline, week 1 (first vaccination visit). As to treatment: pre-vaccination baseline after standard-of-care therapy. There were new WHO grade 3 or 4 astrocytomas in the donors, and these were IDH1-mutant and ATRX-lost. Here immunoSEQ multiplex PCR was the method, and the copy in TCRdb shows in-frame clones only, minus some. This table holds over 30,000 clones, more than 70% found once. V trimming: 1 base; J trimming: 4 bases; junction bases outside the gene matches: 7. The CDR3 totals 16 residues. Germline V gene data show CDR1 as MNHNS and CDR2 as SASEGT. The sequencing used peripheral blood mononuclear cells (PBMCs), collected from a glioma patient treated with radiotherapy, temozolomide or both. The chain combines TRBV6-1 with TRBJ2-3, with 8 bases fitting TRBD2. The receptor comes from a man in his fifties with glioma. Some clones in this sample may be carry-over from other donors' samples. CDR3 in DNA: TGTGCCAGCAGTGAAGGAGGACTAGCTAGGGCAGATACGCAGTATTTT. It translates to CASSEGGLARADTQYF.